The next 2 T cell receptor beta chains were all read from a single sample in a study of T cell responses to AZD1222 COVID-19 vaccine. TCRdb's table, derived via immunoSEQ multiplex PCR, lists solely in-frame clones and lacks some. The sample carries over 90,000 clones, around nine tenths recorded once. The sequenced sample was peripheral blood, obtained on day 0 of AZD1222 vaccination. These receptors were collected from an adult in good health.

This chain joins TRBV2 and TRBJ1-1; 8 bases agree with TRBD1. This CDR3 has 15 residues. Germline V gene lookup returns CDR1 SNHLY and CDR2 FYNNEI. V trimming: 2 bases; J trimming: 1 base; junction bases outside the gene matches: 3. This CDR3 reads CASSEYGQGNTEAFF. The CDR3 DNA reads TGTGCCAGCAGTGAATACGGACAGGGGAACACTGAAGCTTTCTTT.

The CDR3 nucleotides are TGTGCCAGCAGCTGGGGACTAGCGGGACCCTACGAGCAGTACTTC. Amino acids: CASSWGLAGPYEQYF. The chain combines TRBV5-4 with TRBJ2-7; 13 bases map to TRBD2. CDR1 SGHNT and CDR2 YYREEE come from the germline V gene (reference sequence). The J segment lost 2 bases and the V segment lost 3 bases, leaving 2 bases of the junction unmatched. The CDR3 runs to 15 residues.